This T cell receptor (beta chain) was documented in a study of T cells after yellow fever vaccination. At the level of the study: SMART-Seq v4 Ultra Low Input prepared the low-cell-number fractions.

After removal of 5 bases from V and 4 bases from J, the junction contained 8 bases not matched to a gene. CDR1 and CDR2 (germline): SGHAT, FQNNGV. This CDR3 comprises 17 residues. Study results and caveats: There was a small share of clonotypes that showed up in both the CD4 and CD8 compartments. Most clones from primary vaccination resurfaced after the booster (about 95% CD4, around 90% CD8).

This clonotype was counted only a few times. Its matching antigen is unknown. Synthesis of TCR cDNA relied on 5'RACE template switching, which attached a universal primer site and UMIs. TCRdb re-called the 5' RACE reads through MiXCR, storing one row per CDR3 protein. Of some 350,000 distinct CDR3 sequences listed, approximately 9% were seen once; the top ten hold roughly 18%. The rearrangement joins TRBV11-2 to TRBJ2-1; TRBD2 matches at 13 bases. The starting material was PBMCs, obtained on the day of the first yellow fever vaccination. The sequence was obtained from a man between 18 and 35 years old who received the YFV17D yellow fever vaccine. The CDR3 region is CASSPGTSGVLYNEQFF. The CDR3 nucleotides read TGTGCCAGCAGCCCCGGGACTAGCGGGGTTCTATACAATGAGCAGTTCTTC.